The source of this T cell receptor (beta chain) is a study of CD8+CD57+ T cells in acquired aplastic anemia. The overall study: Sorted CD4+ and CD8+ cells gave an average of roughly 3.3 ug of DNA. Regarding the study as a whole: Nearly 30 was the count of CD8+ CDR3 sequences that patients shared with controls. Levels of CD8+ Simpson's diversity were not significantly distinct in patients versus controls.

Researchers used genomic DNA as the template to profile TCR beta VDJ and CDR3. TCRdb independently ran MiXCR on the reads; one entry per CDR3 protein. The sample lists roughly 300,000 distinct CDR3 sequences, approximately 55% occurring once. In the case of this clonotype: The antigen is unknown.

This TCR derives from a human donor with severe aplastic anemia or a healthy control (not recorded which). Sequencing input: sorted CD4+, CD8+, or CD8+CD57+ T cells (not recorded which) from PBMCs.

CDR3 bases: TGTGCCACCATCGCGACCGGGACTGCCTCCTACGAGCAGTACTTC. This gives the protein CATIATGTASYEQYF. The gene calls are TRBV2 and TRBJ2-7; possible D gene TRBD2, 6 bases. CDR1 and CDR2 from the germline V gene are SNHLY and FYNNEI. V was trimmed by 10 bases and J by 0 bases, leaving 19 bases between them. This CDR3 is built from 15 residues.